These 18 T cell receptor beta chains came from one sample sequenced in a study of cytomegalovirus exposure and HLA in healthy donors. The PCR ran on 60 Vbeta and 13 Jbeta primers. Profiling relied on immunoSEQ multiplex PCR, and the TCRdb table lists in-frame clones only, not all of them. The sample holds about 140,000 clones, 60% to 80% seen once. Sequencing was performed on PBMCs. These receptors came from a young man in good health and CMV-seronegative.

The chain employs TRBV6-5 and TRBJ1-1; weak D call: TRBD1 (5 bases). V was shortened by 6 bases and J by 0 bases, with 11 bases between the two germline ends. The germline gives CDR1 MNHEY, CDR2 SVGAGI. This CDR3 has 14 residues. The CDR3 reads CASRPQGLNTEAFF. CDR3 DNA sequence: TGTGCCAGCAGACCCCAGGGTTTGAACACTGAAGCTTTCTTT.

The rearrangement links TRBV5-4 to TRBJ2-7; maybe TRBD1 (6 bases). CDR1 SGHNT and CDR2 YYREEE come from the germline V gene (reference sequence). The CDR3 extends over 14 amino acids. The V gene lost 0 bases and the J gene lost 3 bases, with 10 bases spanning the gap. The chain's CDR3 is CASSLAGADYEQYF. DNA for the CDR3: TGTGCCAGCAGCTTGGCAGGGGCCGACTACGAGCAGTACTTC.

This chain joins TRBV18 and TRBJ1-5, with D unclear. CDR1 and CDR2 from the germline V gene are KGHSH and LQKENI. CDR3 length equals 16 residues. V dropped 1 base and J dropped 1 base, with 11 bases sitting between them. CDR3 DNA: TGTGCCAGCTCACCACTGGGAGGGTTAAGCAATCAGCCCCAGCATTTT. Residues: CASSPLGGLSNQPQHF.

This chain links TRBV2 with TRBJ1-1; 9 positions agree with TRBD1. The V gene end was trimmed by 5 bases and the J gene end by 4 bases; junction bases not matched to a gene: 5. The length of the CDR3 is 14 residues. Germline V gene sequence: CDR1 SNHLY, CDR2 FYNNEI. The CDR3 region is CASSKGTGPTEAFF. DNA of the CDR3: TGTGCCAGCAGTAAGGGGACAGGGCCCACTGAAGCTTTCTTT.

The CDR3 is CATGSAAATDTQYF. CDR3 nucleotides: TGTGCCACCGGGTCGGCAGCGGCCACAGATACGCAGTATTTT. The rearrangement links TRBV15 to TRBJ2-3; tentatively, D is TRBD2 (5 bases). The V end lost 8 bases, the J end lost 2 bases, and 14 bases lay between the germline ends. In germline, CDR1 is LNHNV, CDR2 YYDKDF (reference sequence). The CDR3 totals 14 residues.

The chain carries TRBV19 and TRBJ1-5, with 7 positions matching TRBD1. V lost 5 bases, J lost 5 bases, and 6 bases stayed unmatched. This CDR3 has 14 amino acids. The V gene's germline CDR1 is LNHDA and CDR2 SQIVND (reference sequence). For the CDR3, the DNA is TGTGCCAGTAGTTTCGGACAGGTTTATCAGCCCCAGCATTTT. Translating it yields CASSFGQVYQPQHF.

This clone has just a few counts. V gene TRBV7-6 combines with J gene TRBJ2-7; no clear D. The CDR3 has 13 amino acids. Trimming took 5 bases from V and 6 from J, leaving 14 bases between them. CDR1 and CDR2 from the germline V gene are SGHVS and FNYEAQ. The CDR3 DNA is TGTGCCAGCAGCCTACTCGCTTCGGGCGAGCAGTACTTC. Translation gives CASSLLASGEQYF.

The V and J genes are TRBV11-2 and TRBJ1-6; D is perhaps TRBD1 (5 bases). The germline gives CDR1 SGHAT, CDR2 FQNNGV. The CDR3 covers 13 residues. V lost 5 bases, J lost 7 bases, and 9 bases lay in between. The CDR3 DNA reads TGTGCCAGCAGCAAGGACACAAATTCACCCCTCCACTTT. Protein product: CASSKDTNSPLHF.

The rearrangement links TRBV5-4 to TRBJ2-5; D might be TRBD2 (6 bases). The length of the CDR3 is 18 residues. Trimming left V 5 bases short and J 4 bases short, with 27 bases between. The germline CDR1 and CDR2 sequences are SGHNT and YYREEE (reference sequence). The CDR3 bases are TGTGCCAGCAGGCGGGCGGGCCGGGACTCAAAAAATGGAGAGACCCAGTACTTC. It encodes CASRRAGRDSKNGETQYF.

Comment on this clone: The same CDR3 can be traced to other DNA sequences in this sample. This rearrangement joins TRBV30 to TRBJ1-5; D gene uncertain. V lost 3 bases and J lost 4, with 10 bases in between. The CDR3 runs to 13 residues. Looked up from germline, CDR1 is GTSNPN and CDR2 is SVGIG (reference sequence). CDR3 DNA: TGTGCCTGGAGCTCGGCAGGTAATCAGCCCCAGCATTTT. Translated, it gives CAWSSAGNQPQHF.

This clone was detected a few times. The V and J genes are TRBV7-2 and TRBJ2-1, with 7 bases lining up with TRBD1. The V and J ends lost 4 bases and 4 bases, in that order; junction bases with no gene match: 13. This CDR3 has 17 amino acids. In germline, CDR1 is SGHTA, CDR2 FQGNSA. CDR3 protein: CASSSTSGTVQYNEQFF. The DNA of the CDR3 is TGTGCCAGCAGCTCGACCTCAGGGACAGTACAATACAATGAGCAGTTCTTC. Complete variable domain (other parts from reference TRBV7-2 and TRBJ2-1): GAGVSQSPSNKVTEKGKDVELRCDPISGHTALYWYRQSLGQGLEFLIYFQGNSAPDKSGLPSDRFSAERTGGSVSTLTIQRTQQEDSAVYLCASSSTSGTVQYNEQFFGPGTRLTVL.

The J gene is TRBJ1-1, the V gene TRBV19; perhaps TRBD1 as D (5 bases). The CDR3 is made up of 13 amino acids. The V end lost 3 bases, the J end lost 1 base, and 6 bases lay between the germline ends. Germline CDR1 reads LNHDA; CDR2 reads SQIVND (reference sequence). The CDR3 sequence is CASSIDRNTEAFF. The CDR3 DNA reads as TGTGCCAGTAGTATCGACAGGAACACTGAAGCTTTCTTT.

V usage is TRBV30 and J usage is TRBJ2-1; TRBD1 matches 9 bases. The CDR3 runs to 15 residues. V dropped 4 bases and J dropped 4; count of bases not matched to a gene: 8. Germline V CDR1 and CDR2: GTSNPN, SVGIG (reference sequence). DNA of the CDR3: TGTGCCTGGACCGGGGGGACAGGGTTGTACAATGAGCAGTTCTTC. This sequence encodes CAWTGGTGLYNEQFF.

This clone came up a few times. V usage is TRBV4-3 and J usage is TRBJ1-1, with D unresolved. CDR1 is LGHNA and CDR2 is YSLEER in the germline V gene. Deletions cut 4 bases from V and 4 bases from J, with 13 bases between. CDR3 size: 14 residues. The CDR3 loop is CASSLHPKSTEAFF. The DNA of the CDR3 is TGCGCCAGCAGCCTTCATCCGAAGAGCACTGAAGCTTTCTTT.

V and J are TRBV5-1 and TRBJ2-1, with TRBD1 matching 7 bases. The CDR3 is 17 residues long. The V gene's germline CDR1 is SGHRS and CDR2 YFSETQ. Trimming removed 0 bases from V and 4 bases from J; junction bases left unmatched: 10. The chain's CDR3 is CASSLVGGADVYNEQFF. The CDR3 DNA follows: TGCGCCAGCAGCTTGGTAGGGGGCGCAGACGTTTACAATGAGCAGTTCTTC.

This sequence joins TRBV5-1 and TRBJ2-6, with a tentative D call TRBD1 (6 bases). Trimming pared 4 bases from V and 0 bases from J, leaving 11 bases between. The V gene's germline CDR1 is SGHRS and CDR2 YFSETQ. This CDR3 is 16 amino acids long. The CDR3 nucleotides are TGCGCCAGCAGCCAGGGACACCTCTCTGGGGCCAACGTCCTGACTTTC. Its protein is CASSQGHLSGANVLTF.

V usage is TRBV15 and J usage is TRBJ1-2; 7 positions agree with TRBD1. There are 14 residues in the CDR3. With 3 bases clipped from V and 6 bases from J, the junction kept 7 bases outside the gene matches. Germline lookup yields CDR1 LNHNV and CDR2 YYDKDF (reference sequence). CDR3 bases: TGTGCCACCAGCAGTGAGGGACAGATAGATGGCTACACCTTC. Protein: CATSSEGQIDGYTF.

The chain links TRBV5-8 to TRBJ2-1; the D gene is possibly TRBD1 (6 bases). V lost 6 bases and J lost 9, with 22 bases in between. CDR3 length: 15 amino acids. Per germline, CDR1 SGHTS and CDR2 YDEGEE. This CDR3 is CASTLQQGISIEQFF. The CDR3 DNA reads TGTGCCAGCACCCTGCAACAGGGAATATCGATTGAGCAGTTCTTC.